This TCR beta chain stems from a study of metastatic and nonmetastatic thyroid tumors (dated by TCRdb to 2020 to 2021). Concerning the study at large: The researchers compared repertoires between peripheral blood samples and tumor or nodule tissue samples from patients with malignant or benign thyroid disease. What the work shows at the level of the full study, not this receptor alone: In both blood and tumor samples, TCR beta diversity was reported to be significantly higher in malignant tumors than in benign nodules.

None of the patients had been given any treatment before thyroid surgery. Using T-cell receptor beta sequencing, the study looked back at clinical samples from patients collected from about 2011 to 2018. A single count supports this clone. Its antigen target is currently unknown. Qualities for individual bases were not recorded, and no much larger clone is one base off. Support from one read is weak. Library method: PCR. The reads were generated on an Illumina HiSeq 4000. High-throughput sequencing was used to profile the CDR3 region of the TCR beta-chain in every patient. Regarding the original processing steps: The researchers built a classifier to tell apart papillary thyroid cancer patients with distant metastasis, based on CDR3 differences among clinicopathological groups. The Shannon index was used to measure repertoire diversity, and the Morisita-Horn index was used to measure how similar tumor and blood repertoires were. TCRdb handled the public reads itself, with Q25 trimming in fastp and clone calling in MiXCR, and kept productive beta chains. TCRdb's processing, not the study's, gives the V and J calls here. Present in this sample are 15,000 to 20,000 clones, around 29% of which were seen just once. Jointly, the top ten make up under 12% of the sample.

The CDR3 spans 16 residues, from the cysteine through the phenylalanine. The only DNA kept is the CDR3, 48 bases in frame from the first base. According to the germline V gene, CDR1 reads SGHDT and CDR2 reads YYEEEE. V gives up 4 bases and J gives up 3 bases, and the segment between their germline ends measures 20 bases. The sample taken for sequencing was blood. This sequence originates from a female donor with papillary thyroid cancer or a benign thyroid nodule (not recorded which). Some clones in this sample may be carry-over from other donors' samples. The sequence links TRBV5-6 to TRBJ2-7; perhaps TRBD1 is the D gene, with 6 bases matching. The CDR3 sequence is CASSVRRGEWYYEQYF. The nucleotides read TGTGCCAGCAGCGTCCGCAGGGGTGAATGGTACTACGAGCAGTACTTC.